This is a list of T cell receptor beta chains from one sample in a study of neurological immune-mediated disorders. Via MiXCR, TCRdb re-called the 5' RACE reads, giving one row per CDR3 protein. The sample consists of some 61,000 distinct CDR3 sequences, less than 4% of them appearing once. Material for sequencing was PBMCs. The receptors were sampled from a man aged 25 to 40 with multiple sclerosis. The CDR3 runs from the conserved cysteine through the conserved F or W. A D gene is named only where the DNA matches it firmly. The listing skips clone size in some rows; elsewhere it reads once, few, many or a size class.

v_gene	len	d_gene	abundance	j_gene	CDR3aa	CDR3nt
TRBV27	13	NA	many	TRBJ1-2	CASSSLKDYGYTF	TGTGCCAGCAGTTCCTTAAAGGACTATGGCTACACCTTC
TRBV7-2	16	TRBD2	many	TRBJ2-2	CASSPHGGFNTGELFF	TGTGCCAGCAGCCCCCACGGGGGGTTCAACACCGGGGAGCTGTTTTTT
TRBV12-3/TRBV12-4	13	NA	many	TRBJ1-4	CASRTEYNEKLFF	TGTGCCAGCAGGACAGAGTATAATGAAAAACTGTTTTTT
TRBV2	13	TRBD1	many	TRBJ2-5	CANLPGGYETQYF	TGTGCCAACCTGCCAGGGGGATACGAGACCCAGTACTTC
TRBV24-1	13	NA	many	TRBJ1-5	CATSRGPGQPQHF	TGTGCCACCAGTCGGGGCCCCGGGCAGCCCCAGCATTTT
TRBV7-2	16	TRBD1	many	TRBJ2-7	CASSPGQGRGSYEQYF	TGTGCCAGCAGCCCCGGACAGGGGCGGGGGTCCTACGAGCAGTACTTC
TRBV7-9	13	NA	many	TRBJ2-2	CASSKQVGGELFF	TGTGCCAGCAGTAAACAGGTCGGCGGGGAGCTGTTTTTT
TRBV12-3/TRBV12-4	13	NA	many	TRBJ1-1	CASRPQGNTEAFF	TGTGCCAGCAGGCCTCAGGGGAACACTGAAGCTTTCTTT
TRBV5-6	12	NA	many	TRBJ1-5	CASKRGEQPQHF	TGTGCCAGCAAGCGGGGGGAGCAGCCCCAGCATTTT
TRBV18	13	NA	many	TRBJ2-1	CASSPGISNEQFF	TGTGCCAGCTCACCAGGGATTTCCAATGAGCAGTTCTTC
TRBV7-9	14	NA	many	TRBJ1-4	CASSRWTVVEKLFF	TGTGCCAGCAGCAGGTGGACAGTGGTTGAAAAACTGTTTTTT
TRBV11-2	13	NA	many	TRBJ1-6	CASSLGHYSPLHF	TGTGCCAGCAGCCTCGGACACTATTCACCCCTCCACTTT
TRBV12-3/TRBV12-4	15	NA	many	TRBJ1-5	CASSDTGQSNQPQHF	TGTGCCAGCAGCGATACGGGACAAAGCAATCAGCCCCAGCATTTT
TRBV5-1	15	TRBD2	many	TRBJ2-3	CASRLAGANTDTQYF	TGCGCCAGCCGCCTAGCGGGGGCGAACACAGATACGCAGTATTTT
TRBV12-3/TRBV12-4	18	TRBD2	many	TRBJ2-5	CASSKGLAGGSLQETQYF	TGTGCCAGCAGTAAGGGACTAGCGGGGGGGTCACTCCAAGAGACCCAGTACTTC
TRBV7-9	14	TRBD1	many	TRBJ1-5	CASSSRDRDQPQHF	TGTGCCAGCAGCTCCAGAGACAGGGATCAGCCCCAGCATTTT
TRBV7-2	14	NA	many	TRBJ1-6	CASSLLGKGSPLHF	TGTGCCAGCAGCTTATTAGGGAAGGGTTCACCCCTCCACTTT
TRBV5-6	13	NA	many	TRBJ2-7	CASSLEHSYEQYF	TGTGCCAGCAGCTTGGAACACTCCTACGAGCAGTACTTC
TRBV7-9	16	TRBD1	many	TRBJ1-2	CASSQLWGQGSYGYTF	TGTGCCAGCAGCCAATTATGGGGACAGGGAAGCTATGGCTACACCTTC
TRBV9	15	TRBD1	NA	TRBJ2-1	CASSVQGAGKNEQFF	TGTGCCAGCAGCGTACAGGGGGCGGGCAAAAATGAGCAGTTCTTC
TRBV12-3/TRBV12-4	14	NA	many	TRBJ2-6	CASFPGSGANVLTF	TGTGCCAGTTTTCCAGGGTCTGGGGCCAACGTCCTGACTTTC
TRBV7-2	16	NA	many	TRBJ2-5	CASSLENGGPQETQYF	TGTGCCAGCAGCTTAGAGAACGGGGGGCCTCAAGAGACCCAGTACTTC
TRBV2	13	NA	many	TRBJ1-5	CASGVVSNQPQHF	TGTGCCAGTGGGGTGGTCAGCAATCAGCCCCAGCATTTT
TRBV7-9	13	NA	few	TRBJ1-6	CASSLPGVSPLNF	TGTGCCAGCAGCCTCCCTGGGGTTTCACCCCTCAACTTT
TRBV6-5	16	NA	many	TRBJ2-3	CASSYRSNSPPDTQYF	TGTGCCAGCAGTTACCGGTCGAATTCCCCCCCAGATACGCAGTATTTT
TRBV2	15	NA	many	TRBJ1-5	CASRRTVIGYQPQHF	TGTGCCAGCAGAAGGACGGTTATTGGGTATCAGCCCCAGCATTTT
TRBV3-1	16	TRBD1	many	TRBJ1-6	CASSQGQGAGGSPLHF	TGTGCCAGCAGCCAAGGACAGGGGGCGGGCGGTTCACCCCTCCACTTT
TRBV12-3/TRBV12-4	16	NA	many	TRBJ2-1	CASSPSRLAHYNEQFF	TGTGCCAGCAGCCCATCTAGACTGGCCCACTACAATGAGCAGTTCTTC
TRBV9	17	NA	NA	TRBJ1-3	CASSVDVGINSGNTIYF	TGTGCCAGCAGCGTAGATGTTGGGATCAACTCTGGAAACACCATATATTTT
TRBV5-1	13	NA	many	TRBJ2-5	CASSDQVGETQYF	TGCGCCAGCAGCGACCAGGTTGGAGAGACCCAGTACTTC
TRBV20-1	13	NA	many	TRBJ2-2	CSASWTRTGELFF	TGCAGTGCTAGTTGGACAAGAACCGGGGAGCTGTTTTTT
TRBV5-1	14	TRBD1	many	TRBJ2-5	CASSPGTGQETQYF	TGCGCCAGCAGCCCCGGGACAGGGCAAGAGACCCAGTACTTC
TRBV11-2	13	TRBD2	many	TRBJ2-3	CASSSRSGGAGYF	TGTGCCAGCAGCTCCCGTAGCGGGGGGGCGGGGTATTTT
TRBV2	16	TRBD1	few	TRBJ1-1	CASSGGRGQTDTEAFF	TGTGCCAGCAGTGGAGGCAGGGGGCAAACGGACACTGAAGCTTTCTTT
TRBV7-2	14	NA	many	TRBJ1-5	CASSLDPGRGPQHF	TGTGCCAGCAGCTTAGACCCGGGGCGGGGGCCCCAGCATTTT
TRBV27	14	NA	few	TRBJ1-5	CASSLYPRNQPQNF	TGTGCCAGCAGTTTATACCCCAGAAATCAGCCCCAGAATTTT
TRBV5-5	12	NA	many	TRBJ2-7	CASSLESPEQYF	TGTGCCAGCAGCTTGGAATCCCCCGAGCAGTACTTC
TRBV18	14	TRBD1	many	TRBJ1-2	CASSPTDRVDGYTF	TGTGCCAGCTCACCGACCGACAGGGTGGATGGCTACACCTTC
TRBV12-3/TRBV12-4	15	NA	many	TRBJ2-6	CASSLVKGVVDVLTF	TGTGCCAGCAGTTTGGTGAAGGGGGTAGTCGACGTCCTGACTTTC
TRBV6-5	12	NA	many	TRBJ1-2	CASSYAGSGYTF	TGTGCCAGCAGTTACGCAGGGTCCGGCTACACCTTC
TRBV10-3	18	NA	many	TRBJ1-3	CAIKSNSRGLLSGNTIYF	TGTGCCATCAAATCAAATTCCAGGGGCCTCCTCTCTGGAAACACCATATATTTT
TRBV12-3/TRBV12-4	12	NA	many	TRBJ2-1	CASGTSYNEQFF	TGTGCCAGCGGGACTTCCTACAATGAGCAGTTCTTC
TRBV7-3	16	TRBD2	many	TRBJ2-2	CASTPGLAANTGELFF	TGTGCCAGCACCCCGGGACTAGCGGCGAACACCGGGGAGCTGTTTTTT
TRBV3-1	14	NA	few	TRBJ1-5	CASSPRKANQPQHF	TGTGCCAGCAGCCCCCGAAAGGCCAATCAGCCCCAGCATTTT
TRBV20-1	15	TRBD2	many	TRBJ2-7	CSASLGASGGYEQYF	TGCAGTGCTAGCTTGGGGGCTAGCGGGGGGTACGAGCAGTACTTC
TRBV4-3	13	NA	many	TRBJ1-2	CASSRRSGQGYTF	TGCGCCAGCAGCCGACGGTCAGGTCAAGGCTACACCTTC